A single sample is the source of the 8 T cell receptor beta chains below, sequenced in a study of OX40 agonist ivuxolimab in advanced cancers. To prepare the library, the immunoSEQ multiplex PCR assay was applied. TCRdb's version of the immuneACCESS table is confined to in-frame rearrangements and falls short of the full clone set. An unresolved V gene accounts for under half of the shortfall where checked; the remainder is of unknown origin. The sample has 52,000 or so clones on record, roughly 84% of them singletons. The ten top clones hold roughly 0.6% of the sample. The sample in question was CD4+ or CD8+ T cells sorted from blood, obtained in a trial of the OX40 agonist ivuxolimab. All receptors derive from an adult with an advanced solid tumor such as melanoma, head and neck, liver or kidney cancer.

The chain couples TRBV19 to TRBJ1-5; D not certain. The CDR3 contains 14 residues. CDR1 is LNHDA, CDR2 SQIVND, per germline (reference sequence). Trimming removed 5 bases from V and 0 bases from J, with 8 bases in between. The CDR3 here is CASSSDNSNQPQHF. In nucleotides, the CDR3 is TGTGCCAGTAGTTCAGATAATAGCAATCAGCCCCAGCATTTT.

The rearrangement joins TRBV7-9 to TRBJ1-2, with TRBD1 matching 7 bases. The CDR3 runs 16 residues. The J segment lost 7 bases and the V segment lost 5 bases, leaving 16 bases of the junction unmatched. The germline V gene has CDR1 SEHNR and CDR2 FQNEAQ (reference sequence). CDR3 DNA sequence: TGTGCCAGCAGCCGAGGGAGAGGGCAGTGGACAGGTGGCTACACCTTC. Translated: CASSRGRGQWTGGYTF.

In its sample, this clone was seen a few times. The V call is TRBV10-3, the J call TRBJ1-2; TRBD1 is a possible D gene (6 bases). V was clipped by 4 bases and J by 2 bases, with 11 bases between them. CDR1 is ENHRY, CDR2 SYGVKD, per germline. The CDR3 has 14 amino acids. The CDR3 region is CAISAGTQNYGYTF. The CDR3 nucleotides are TGTGCCATCAGTGCCGGGACACAGAACTATGGCTACACCTTC.

The chain is built from TRBV19 and TRBJ2-7; 13 nucleotides line up with TRBD2. The CDR3 totals 15 residues. Germline CDR1 is LNHDA and CDR2 is SQIVND (reference sequence). The ends lost 6 bases at V and 7 bases at J; junction bases unmatched: 9. The chain's CDR3 is CASSRTSGGVREQYF. CDR3 coding DNA: TGTGCCAGTAGCCGTACTAGCGGGGGGGTACGAGAGCAGTACTTC.

The V gene is TRBV5-4, the J gene TRBJ1-2, with 8 bases matching TRBD1. Germline lookup yields CDR1 SGHNT and CDR2 YYREEE (reference sequence). Trimming took 3 bases from V and 6 from J; bases not matched to a gene: 4. The CDR3 length is 13 residues. The CDR3 DNA reads TGTGCCAGCAGCTCCCAGGGACAGGATGGCTACACCTTC. The encoded protein is CASSSQGQDGYTF.

The chain has TRBV5-4 and TRBJ2-7; D tentatively reads TRBD1 or TRBD2 (5 bases each). Germline V gene sequence: CDR1 SGHNT, CDR2 YYREEE (reference sequence). The CDR3 sequence is 13 residues long. Trimming took 0 bases from V and 12 from J, leaving 16 bases between them. The CDR3: CASSLDGEGTGYF. The CDR3 nucleotides are TGTGCCAGCAGCTTGGATGGAGAAGGGACGGGGTACTTC. Using reference TRBV5-4 and TRBJ2-7 for the parts outside the CDR3, the full variable domain is ETGVTQSPTHLIKTRGQQVTLRCSSQSGHNTVSWYQQALGQGPQFIFQYYREEENGRGNFPPRFSGLQFPNYSSELNVNALELDDSALYLCASSLDGEGTGYFGPGTRLTVT.

Only one count was recorded for this clone. The chain uses TRBV19 and TRBJ2-7; 12 bases align to TRBD2. The CDR3 spans 15 residues. Trimming removed 3 bases from V and 4 bases from J; junction bases left unmatched: 4. Germline CDR1 is LNHDA and CDR2 is SQIVND (reference sequence). The CDR3: CASSITSGGRYEQYF. The CDR3 DNA sequence: TGTGCCAGTAGTATCACTAGCGGGGGGCGATACGAGCAGTACTTC.

The chain is built from TRBV6-5 and TRBJ1-5, with D maybe TRBD1 (5 bases). Looked up from germline, CDR1 is MNHEY and CDR2 is SVGAGI. The CDR3 runs 14 residues. With 11 bases removed from V and 1 base from J, the gap between germline ends came to 15 bases. The CDR3, as DNA: TGTGCCCGCGGGGAAGGGGAAAGCAATCAGCCCCAGCATTTT. Translation: CARGEGESNQPQHF.